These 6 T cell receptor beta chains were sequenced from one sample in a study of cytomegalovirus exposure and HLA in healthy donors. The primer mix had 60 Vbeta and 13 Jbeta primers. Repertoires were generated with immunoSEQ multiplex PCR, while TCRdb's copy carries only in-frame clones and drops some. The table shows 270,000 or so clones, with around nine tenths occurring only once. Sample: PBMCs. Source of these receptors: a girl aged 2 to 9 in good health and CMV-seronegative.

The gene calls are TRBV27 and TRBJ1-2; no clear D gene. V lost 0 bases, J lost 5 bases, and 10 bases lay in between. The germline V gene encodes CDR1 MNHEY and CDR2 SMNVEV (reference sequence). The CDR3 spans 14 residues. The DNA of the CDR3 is TGTGCCAGCAGTTTATCGCCCACAGCATATGGCTACACCTTC. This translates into CASSLSPTAYGYTF.

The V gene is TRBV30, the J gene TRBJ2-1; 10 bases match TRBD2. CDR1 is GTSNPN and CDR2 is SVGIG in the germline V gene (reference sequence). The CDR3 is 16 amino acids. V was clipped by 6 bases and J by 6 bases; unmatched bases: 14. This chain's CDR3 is CACTHEASGRTNEQFF. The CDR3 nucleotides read TGTGCCTGCACCCACGAGGCTAGCGGGAGAACCAATGAGCAGTTCTTC.

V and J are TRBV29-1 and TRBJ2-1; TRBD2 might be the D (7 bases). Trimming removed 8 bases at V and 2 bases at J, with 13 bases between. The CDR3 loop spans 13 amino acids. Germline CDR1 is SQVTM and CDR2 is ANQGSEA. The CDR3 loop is CSLRGGTYNEQFF. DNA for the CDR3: TGCAGCCTGAGGGGGGGGACCTACAATGAGCAGTTCTTC.

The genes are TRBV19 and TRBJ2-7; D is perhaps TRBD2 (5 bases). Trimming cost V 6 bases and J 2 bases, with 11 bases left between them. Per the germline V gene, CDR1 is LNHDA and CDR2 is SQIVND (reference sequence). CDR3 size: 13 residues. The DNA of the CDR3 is TGTGCCAGTAGCTTACACGGGACCTACGAGCAGTACTTC. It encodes CASSLHGTYEQYF. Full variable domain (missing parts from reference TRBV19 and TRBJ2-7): DGGITQSPKYLFRKEGQNVTLSCEQNLNHDAMYWYRQDPGQGLRLIYYSQIVNDFQKGDIAEGYSVSREKKESFPLTVTSAQKNPTAFYLCASSLHGTYEQYFGPGTRLTVT.

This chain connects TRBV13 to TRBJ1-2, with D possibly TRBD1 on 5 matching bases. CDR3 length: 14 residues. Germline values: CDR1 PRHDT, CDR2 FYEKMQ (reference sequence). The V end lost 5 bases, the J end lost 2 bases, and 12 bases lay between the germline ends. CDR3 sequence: CASSHTQGNYGYTF. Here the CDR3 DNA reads TGTGCCAGCAGCCATACTCAGGGAAACTATGGCTACACCTTC.

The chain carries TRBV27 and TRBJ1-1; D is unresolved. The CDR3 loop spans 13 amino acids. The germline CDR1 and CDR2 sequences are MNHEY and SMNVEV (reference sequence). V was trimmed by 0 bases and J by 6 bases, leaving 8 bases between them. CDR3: CASSLSTPPEAFF. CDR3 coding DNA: TGTGCCAGCAGTTTATCGACACCGCCTGAAGCTTTCTTT.